The 5 T cell receptor beta chains reported below all come from one sample, sequenced in a study of cytomegalovirus exposure and HLA in healthy donors. The PCR had 60 Vbeta and 13 Jbeta primers. Measured with immunoSEQ multiplex PCR; TCRdb has only the in-frame clones, and not every one. The table records roughly 100,000 clones, roughly 73% of them present only once. The material sequenced was PBMCs. Receptors were obtained from a man aged 40-49 years in good health and CMV-seronegative.

This chain uses TRBV5-1 with TRBJ2-7; 8 nucleotides line up with TRBD2. The ends lost 7 bases at V and 0 bases at J; junction bases unmatched: 12. Germline CDR1 SGHRS, CDR2 YFSETQ. The CDR3 sequence is 16 residues long. The CDR3 DNA reads as TGCGCCAGCCCGAGAGGGGCGGGGGGTAGCTCCTACGAGCAGTACTTC. This codes for CASPRGAGGSSYEQYF.

This clone was seen only a few times. The chain couples TRBV2 to TRBJ2-2; 10 positions match TRBD2. Germline lookup yields CDR1 SNHLY and CDR2 FYNNEI. After removal of 4 bases from V and 3 bases from J, the junction contained 2 bases not matched to a gene. The CDR3 runs to 15 residues. The CDR3 sequence is CASSALAGDTGELFF. The CDR3 DNA sequence: TGTGCCAGCAGTGCGCTAGCGGGGGACACCGGGGAGCTGTTTTTT.

This chain connects TRBV4-2 to TRBJ2-7, with TRBD1 matching over 8 bases. The germline V gene has CDR1 LGHNA and CDR2 YNFKEQ. V was pared by 0 bases and J by 3 bases, with 13 bases of the junction left unmatched. The CDR3 has 18 amino acids. CDR3 in DNA: TGTGCCAGCAGCCAAGAGGCCATGGACAGGGCTCAAAACTACGAGCAGTACTTC. Translated: CASSQEAMDRAQNYEQYF.

V gene TRBV7-2 combines with J gene TRBJ1-5, with 8 bases that match TRBD1. Germline values: CDR1 SGHTA, CDR2 FQGNSA. The CDR3 has 15 amino acids. With V trimmed by 1 base and J by 7 bases, 6 bases remained unmatched. CDR3: CASSLDSAGGQPQHF. The CDR3 bases are TGTGCCAGCAGCTTAGATTCGGCAGGGGGCCAGCCCCAGCATTTT.

The gene calls are TRBV7-9 and TRBJ1-5; D not certain. The CDR3 sequence is 18 residues long. Per the germline V gene, CDR1 is SEHNR and CDR2 is FQNEAQ (reference sequence). Trimming shortened V by 1 base and J by 1 base, and 17 bases separated the two germline ends. CDR3 sequence (DNA): TGTGCCAGCAGCTTAGGAGTTGGGAGAGGGCTAAGCAATCAGCCCCAGCATTTT. Protein: CASSLGVGRGLSNQPQHF.